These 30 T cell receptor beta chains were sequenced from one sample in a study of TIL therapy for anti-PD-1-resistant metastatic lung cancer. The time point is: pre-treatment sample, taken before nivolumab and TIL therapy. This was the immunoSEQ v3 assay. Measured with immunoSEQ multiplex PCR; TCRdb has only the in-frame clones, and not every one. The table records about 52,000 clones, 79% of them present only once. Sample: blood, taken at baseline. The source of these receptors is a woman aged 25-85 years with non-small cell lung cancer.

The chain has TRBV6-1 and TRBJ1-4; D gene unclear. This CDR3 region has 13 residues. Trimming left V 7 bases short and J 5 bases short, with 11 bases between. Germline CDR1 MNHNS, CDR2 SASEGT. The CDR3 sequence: CASKSNQNEKLFF. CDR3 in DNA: TGTGCCAGCAAGAGTAACCAAAATGAAAAACTGTTTTTT.

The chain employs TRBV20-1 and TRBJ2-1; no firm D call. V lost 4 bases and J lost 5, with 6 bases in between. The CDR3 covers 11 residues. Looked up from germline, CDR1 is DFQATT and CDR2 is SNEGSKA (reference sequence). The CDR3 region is CSATFNNEQFF. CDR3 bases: TGCAGTGCTACTTTTAACAATGAGCAGTTCTTC.

CDR3 DNA sequence: TGTGCCAGCAGCTCAACCCCCAGGGCTGGTGGTGAGCAGTTCTTC. Amino acid sequence: CASSSTPRAGGEQFF. The chain carries TRBV7-2 and TRBJ2-1; a weak D match, TRBD1 (5 bases). This CDR3 contains 15 residues. The V and J ends lost 4 bases and 9 bases respectively, with 19 bases between them. From germline, CDR1 is SGHTA and CDR2 FQGNSA. The full variable domain, completed using reference TRBV7-2 and TRBJ2-1, is GAGVSQSPSNKVTEKGKDVELRCDPISGHTALYWYRQSLGQGLEFLIYFQGNSAPDKSGLPSDRFSAERTGGSVSTLTIQRTQQEDSAVYLCASSSTPRAGGEQFFGPGTRLTVL.

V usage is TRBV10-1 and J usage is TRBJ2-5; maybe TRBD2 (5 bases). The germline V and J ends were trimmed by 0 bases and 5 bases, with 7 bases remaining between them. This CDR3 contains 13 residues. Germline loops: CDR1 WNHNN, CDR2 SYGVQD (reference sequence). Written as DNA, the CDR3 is TGCGCCAGCAGTGAGTCTTCGGGGGAGACCCAGTACTTC. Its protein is CASSESSGETQYF.

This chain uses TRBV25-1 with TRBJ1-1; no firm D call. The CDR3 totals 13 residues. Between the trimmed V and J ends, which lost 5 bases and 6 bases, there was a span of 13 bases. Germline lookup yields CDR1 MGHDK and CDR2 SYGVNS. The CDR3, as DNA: TGTGCCAGCAGTCCCTTTTCGAGGTCTGAAGCTTTCTTT. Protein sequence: CASSPFSRSEAFF. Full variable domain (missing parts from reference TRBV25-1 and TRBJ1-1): EADIYQTPRYLVIGTGKKITLECSQTMGHDKMYWYQQDPGMELHLIHYSYGVNSTEKGDLSSESTVSRIRTEHFPLTLESARPSHTSQYLCASSPFSRSEAFFGQGTRLTVV.

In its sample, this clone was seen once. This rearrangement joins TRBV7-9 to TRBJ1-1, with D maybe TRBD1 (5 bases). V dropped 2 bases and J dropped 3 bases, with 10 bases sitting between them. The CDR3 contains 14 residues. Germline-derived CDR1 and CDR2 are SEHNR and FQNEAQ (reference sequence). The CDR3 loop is CASSLQGKDTEAFF. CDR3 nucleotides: TGTGCCAGCAGCTTACAGGGAAAGGACACTGAAGCTTTCTTT. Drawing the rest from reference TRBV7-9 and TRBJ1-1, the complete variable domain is DTGVSQNPRHKITKRGQNVTFRCDPISEHNRLYWYRQTLGQGPEFLTYFQNEAQLEKSRLLSDRFSAERPKGSFSTLEIQRTEQGDSAMYLCASSLQGKDTEAFFGQGTRLTVV.

The CDR3 DNA reads TGTGCCAGCAGCTCGGGGGGGCCGGGGGCGAACACTGAAGCTTTCTTT. As protein: CASSSGGPGANTEAFF. The chain is built from TRBV5-4 and TRBJ1-1; D perhaps matches TRBD1 (6 bases). Germline values: CDR1 SGHNT, CDR2 YYREEE (reference sequence). Trimming removed 3 bases from V and 1 base from J, with 16 bases in between. The CDR3 totals 16 residues.

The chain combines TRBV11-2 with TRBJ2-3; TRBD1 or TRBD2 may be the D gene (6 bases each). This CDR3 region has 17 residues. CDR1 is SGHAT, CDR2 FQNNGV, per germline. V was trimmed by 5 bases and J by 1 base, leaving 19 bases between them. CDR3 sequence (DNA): TGTGCCAGCAGCCCTGCCCGGGGGACACTGCGCACAGATACGCAGTATTTT. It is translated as CASSPARGTLRTDTQYF.

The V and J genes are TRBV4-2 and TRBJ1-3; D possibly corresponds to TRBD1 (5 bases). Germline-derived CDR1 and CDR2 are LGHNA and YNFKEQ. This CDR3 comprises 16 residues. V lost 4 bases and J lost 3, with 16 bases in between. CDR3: CASSPQSRVDGNTIYF. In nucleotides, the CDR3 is TGTGCCAGCAGCCCCCAGAGCAGGGTAGATGGAAACACCATATATTTT.

The chain's CDR3 is CASSEEGRGNTIYF. The CDR3 DNA follows: TGTGCCAGCAGTGAAGAGGGGCGCGGAAACACCATATATTTT. The rearrangement uses TRBV6-1 and TRBJ1-3, with D possibly being TRBD1 (5 bases). The V gene's germline CDR1 is MNHNS and CDR2 SASEGT. V was cut by 1 base and J by 4 bases, with 8 bases left in between. The CDR3 covers 14 residues.

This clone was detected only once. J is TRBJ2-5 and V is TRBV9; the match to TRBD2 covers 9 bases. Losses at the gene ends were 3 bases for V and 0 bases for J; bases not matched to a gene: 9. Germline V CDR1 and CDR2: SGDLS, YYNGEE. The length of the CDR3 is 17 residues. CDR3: CASSAQAASGDQETQYF. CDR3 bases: TGTGCCAGCAGCGCCCAGGCAGCTAGCGGGGACCAAGAGACCCAGTACTTC.

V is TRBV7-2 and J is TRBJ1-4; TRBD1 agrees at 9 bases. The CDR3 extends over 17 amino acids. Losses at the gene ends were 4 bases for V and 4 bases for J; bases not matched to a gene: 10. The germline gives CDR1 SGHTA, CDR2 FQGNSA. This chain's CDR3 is CASSSGTGSLLNEKLFF. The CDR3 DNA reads TGTGCCAGCAGCTCCGGGACAGGGAGCTTGCTTAATGAAAAACTGTTTTTT.

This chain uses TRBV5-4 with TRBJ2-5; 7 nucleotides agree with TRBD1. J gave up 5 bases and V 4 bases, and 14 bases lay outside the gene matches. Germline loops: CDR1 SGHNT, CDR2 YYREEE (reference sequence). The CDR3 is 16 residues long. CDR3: CASSPVGQGVRETQYF. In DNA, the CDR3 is TGTGCCAGCAGCCCTGTTGGGCAGGGGGTAAGGGAGACCCAGTACTTC.

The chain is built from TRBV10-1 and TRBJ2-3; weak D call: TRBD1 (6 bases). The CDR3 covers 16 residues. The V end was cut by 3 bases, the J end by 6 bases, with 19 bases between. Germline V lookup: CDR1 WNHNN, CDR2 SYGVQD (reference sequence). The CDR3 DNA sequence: TGCGCCAGCAGTGACCCCAGGGGACCCTTTACGGATACGCAGTATTTT. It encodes CASSDPRGPFTDTQYF.

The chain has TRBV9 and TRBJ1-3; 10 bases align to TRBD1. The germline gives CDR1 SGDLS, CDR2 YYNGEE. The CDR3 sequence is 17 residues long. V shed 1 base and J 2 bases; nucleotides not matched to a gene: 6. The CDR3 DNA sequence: TGTGCCAGCAGCGTAACCGGGACAGGGGTGGCTGGAAACACCATATATTTT. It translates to CASSVTGTGVAGNTIYF.

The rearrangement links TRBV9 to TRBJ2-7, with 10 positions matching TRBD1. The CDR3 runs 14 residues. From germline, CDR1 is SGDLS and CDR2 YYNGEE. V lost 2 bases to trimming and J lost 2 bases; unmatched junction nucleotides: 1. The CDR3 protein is CASSVGQGAYEQYF. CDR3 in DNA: TGTGCCAGCAGCGTTGGACAGGGGGCCTACGAGCAGTACTTC.

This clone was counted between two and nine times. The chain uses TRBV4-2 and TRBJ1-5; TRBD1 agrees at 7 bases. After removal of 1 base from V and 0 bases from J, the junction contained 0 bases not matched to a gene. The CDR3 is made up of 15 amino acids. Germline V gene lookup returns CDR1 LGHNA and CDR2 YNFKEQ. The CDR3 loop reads CASSQGTGSNQPQHF. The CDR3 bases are TGTGCCAGCAGCCAAGGGACAGGTAGCAATCAGCCCCAGCATTTT.

CDR3 loop: CASSLGLETQYF. CDR3 nucleotides: TGTGCCAGCAGCTTGGGTCTAGAGACGCAGTATTTT. The rearrangement joins TRBV5-6 to TRBJ2-3; unclear D gene. The CDR3 has 12 amino acids. Germline CDR1 SGHDT, CDR2 YYEEEE. V dropped 0 bases and J dropped 9 bases, with 8 bases sitting between them.

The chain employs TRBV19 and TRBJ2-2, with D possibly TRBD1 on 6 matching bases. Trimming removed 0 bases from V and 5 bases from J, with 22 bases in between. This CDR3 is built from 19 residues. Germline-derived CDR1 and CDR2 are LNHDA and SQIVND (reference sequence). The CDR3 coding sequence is TGTGCCAGTAGTATAGATGAGTTGACAGGCAGGTTTGAGACCGGGGAGCTGTTTTTT. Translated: CASSIDELTGRFETGELFF.

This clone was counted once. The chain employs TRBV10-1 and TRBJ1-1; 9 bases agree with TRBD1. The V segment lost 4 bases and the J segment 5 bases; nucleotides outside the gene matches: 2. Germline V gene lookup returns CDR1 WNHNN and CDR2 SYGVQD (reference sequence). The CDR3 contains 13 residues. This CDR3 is CASSAGQGTEAFF. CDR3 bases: TGCGCCAGCAGTGCCGGACAGGGGACTGAAGCTTTCTTT.

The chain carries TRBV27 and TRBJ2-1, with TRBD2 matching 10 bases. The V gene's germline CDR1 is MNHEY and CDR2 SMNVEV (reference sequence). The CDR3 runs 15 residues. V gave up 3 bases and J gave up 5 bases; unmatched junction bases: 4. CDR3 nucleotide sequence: TGTGCCAGCAGTTTTTGGACTAGCGGAAACAATGAGCAGTTCTTC. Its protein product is CASSFWTSGNNEQFF.

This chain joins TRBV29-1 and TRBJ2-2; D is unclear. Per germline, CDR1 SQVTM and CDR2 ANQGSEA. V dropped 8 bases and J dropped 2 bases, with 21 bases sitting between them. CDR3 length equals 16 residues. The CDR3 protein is CSPPPSPNPNTGELFF. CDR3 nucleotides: TGCAGCCCCCCACCGAGCCCCAACCCCAACACCGGGGAGCTGTTTTTT.

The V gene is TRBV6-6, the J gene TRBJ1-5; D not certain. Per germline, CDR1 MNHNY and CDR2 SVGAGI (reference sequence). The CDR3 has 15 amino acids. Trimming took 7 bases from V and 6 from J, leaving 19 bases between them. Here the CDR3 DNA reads TGTGCCAGCACTCTTAAGGCACAGTGGGGTCAGCCCCAGCATTTT. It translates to CASTLKAQWGQPQHF.

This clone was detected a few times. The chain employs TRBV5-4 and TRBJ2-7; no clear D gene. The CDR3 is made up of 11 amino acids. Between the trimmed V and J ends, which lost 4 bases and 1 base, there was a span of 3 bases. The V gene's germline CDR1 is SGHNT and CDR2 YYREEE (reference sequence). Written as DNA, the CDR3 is TGTGCCAGCAGCACGTCCTACGAGCAGTACTTC. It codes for CASSTSYEQYF.

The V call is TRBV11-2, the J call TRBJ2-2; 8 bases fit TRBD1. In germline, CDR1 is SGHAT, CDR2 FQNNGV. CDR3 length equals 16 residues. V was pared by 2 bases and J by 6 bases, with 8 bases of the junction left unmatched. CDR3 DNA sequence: TGTGCCAGCAGCTTAAGGGACAGGATGGACGCCGGGGAGCTGTTTTTT. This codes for CASSLRDRMDAGELFF.

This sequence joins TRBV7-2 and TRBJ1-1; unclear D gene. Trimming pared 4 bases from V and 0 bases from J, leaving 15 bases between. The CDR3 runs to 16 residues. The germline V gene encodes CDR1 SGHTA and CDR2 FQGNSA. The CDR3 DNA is TGTGCCAGCAGCTCCCGGGCGGTGCACCTGAACACTGAAGCTTTCTTT. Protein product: CASSSRAVHLNTEAFF. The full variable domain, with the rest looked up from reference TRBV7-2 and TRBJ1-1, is GAGVSQSPSNKVTEKGKDVELRCDPISGHTALYWYRQSLGQGLEFLIYFQGNSAPDKSGLPSDRFSAERTGGSVSTLTIQRTQQEDSAVYLCASSSRAVHLNTEAFFGQGTRLTVV.

CDR3 residues: CASSGTANTEAFF. CDR3 nucleotides: TGTGCCAGCTCCGGGACGGCGAACACTGAAGCTTTCTTT. The rearrangement joins TRBV18 to TRBJ1-1; D is possibly TRBD1 (5 bases). The ends were cut back, 6 bases at V and 1 base at J, with 9 bases in the middle. The CDR3 totals 13 residues. From germline, CDR1 is KGHSH and CDR2 LQKENI.

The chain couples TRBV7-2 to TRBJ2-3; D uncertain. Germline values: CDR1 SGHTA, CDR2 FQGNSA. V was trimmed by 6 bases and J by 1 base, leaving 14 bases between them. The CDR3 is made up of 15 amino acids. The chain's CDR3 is CASSMGVVGTDTQYF. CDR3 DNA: TGTGCCAGCAGTATGGGTGTGGTTGGCACAGATACGCAGTATTTT.

CDR3 coding DNA: TGTGCCAGCAGCTTTTACGAAGATGGCTACACCTTC. Encoded protein: CASSFYEDGYTF. The rearrangement joins TRBV5-6 to TRBJ1-2; D gene ambiguous. The germline V gene encodes CDR1 SGHDT and CDR2 YYEEEE. There are 12 residues in the CDR3. The V gene lost 2 bases and the J gene lost 6 bases, with 8 bases spanning the gap.

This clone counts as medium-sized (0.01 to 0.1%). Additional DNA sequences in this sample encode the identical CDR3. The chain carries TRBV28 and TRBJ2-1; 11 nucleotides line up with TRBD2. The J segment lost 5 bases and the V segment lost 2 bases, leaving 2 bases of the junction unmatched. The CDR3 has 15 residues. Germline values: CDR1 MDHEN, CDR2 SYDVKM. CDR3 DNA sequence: TGTGCCAGCAGTTTACTAGCGGGAGGCAACAATGAGCAGTTCTTC. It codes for CASSLLAGGNNEQFF. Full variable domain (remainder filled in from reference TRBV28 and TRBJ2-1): DVKVTQSSRYLVKRTGEKVFLECVQDMDHENMFWYRQDPGLGLRLIYFSYDVKMKEKGDIPEGYSVSREKKERFSLILESASTNQTSMYLCASSLLAGGNNEQFFGPGTRLTVL.